The rows below give T cell receptor beta chains drawn from one sample of a study of follicular helper T cells after annual influenza vaccination. Data came from immunoSEQ multiplex PCR; TCRdb stores just in-frame clones and leaves some out. The data contain 8,000 to 11,000 clones, approximately 87% of them seen just once; the ten biggest clones take up about 0.4%. The input for sequencing was CXCR5- memory CD4+ T cells sorted from blood, taken 7 days after influenza vaccination. Receptors originate from an adult who received the influenza vaccine. Both conserved end residues are part of each CDR3. The listing skips clone size in some rows; elsewhere it reads once, few, many or a size class.

j_gene | abundance | v_gene | CDR3aa
TRBJ1-5 | once | TRBV5-1 | CASALGDEQPQHF
TRBJ2-7 | once | TRBV7-8 | CASRVKRYSYEQYF
TRBJ2-5 | . | TRBV9 | CASSVAGEGVTQYF
TRBJ2-5 | once | TRBV18 | CASSPPSAQETQYF
TRBJ1-1 | . | TRBV2 | CASNRNGGTEAFF
TRBJ2-3 | . | TRBV7-8 | CASSIRLAGITDTQYF
TRBJ1-3 | few | TRBV14 | CASRRRGTSGNTIYF
TRBJ1-2 | . | TRBV28 | CASSSQALGAFGYTF
TRBJ2-7 | . | TRBV7-2 | CASSSDRGYEQYF
TRBJ1-6 | . | TRBV9 | CASSVGGEGSPLHF
TRBJ1-1 | . | TRBV4-3 | CASSHQRRGTEAFF
TRBJ2-7 | once | TRBV18 | CASSPLADSYEQYF
TRBJ2-7 | . | TRBV7-2 | CASSFLRTGAYEQYF
TRBJ2-1 | . | TRBV7-2 | CASSLRSEQFF
TRBJ2-7 | . | TRBV2 | CASTPRELSEQYF
TRBJ2-7 | few | TRBV7-2 | CASSLGSSSYEQYF
TRBJ1-5 | . | TRBV19 | CASTPRNRDQPQHF
TRBJ2-7 | few | TRBV2 | CASRGTSGGYEQYF
TRBJ1-1 | . | TRBV5-1 | CASSWGNERDTEAFF
TRBJ2-1 | . | TRBV6-1 | CASRITGLSYNEQFF
TRBJ2-7 | . | TRBV28 | CASSLGQGDVYEQYF
TRBJ2-4 | few | TRBV7-9 | CASSIVRDIQYF
TRBJ2-1 | . | TRBV29-1 | CSVASRLAGVGFF
TRBJ2-7 | . | TRBV15 | CATSRGHQYEQYF
TRBJ2-2 | . | TRBV11-3 | CASSSRTGKAGELFF
TRBJ1-2 | . | TRBV28 | CASSQQGDYGYTF
TRBJ1-4 | . | TRBV7-2 | CASSAQGAGASEKLFF
TRBJ1-1 | . | TRBV29-1 | CSVSTGGNTEAFF
TRBJ1-2 | . | TRBV9 | CASTAGSYGYTF
TRBJ1-5 | few | TRBV6-6 | CASSSLDQPQHF
TRBJ2-7 | . | TRBV7-8 | CASSLVALDTYEQYF
TRBJ2-3 | . | TRBV11-2 | CASSLSAPEDTQYF
TRBJ1-6 | . | TRBV11-2 | CASSLSGGDSPLHF
TRBJ2-6 | once | TRBV5-1 | CASSSWPRGRNPGANVLTF
TRBJ2-5 | . | TRBV5-1 | CASTSGGTETQYF
TRBJ2-7 | once | TRBV25-1 | CASSDTGDAYEQYF
TRBJ2-5 | . | TRBV6-1 | CASSEGWSGETQYF